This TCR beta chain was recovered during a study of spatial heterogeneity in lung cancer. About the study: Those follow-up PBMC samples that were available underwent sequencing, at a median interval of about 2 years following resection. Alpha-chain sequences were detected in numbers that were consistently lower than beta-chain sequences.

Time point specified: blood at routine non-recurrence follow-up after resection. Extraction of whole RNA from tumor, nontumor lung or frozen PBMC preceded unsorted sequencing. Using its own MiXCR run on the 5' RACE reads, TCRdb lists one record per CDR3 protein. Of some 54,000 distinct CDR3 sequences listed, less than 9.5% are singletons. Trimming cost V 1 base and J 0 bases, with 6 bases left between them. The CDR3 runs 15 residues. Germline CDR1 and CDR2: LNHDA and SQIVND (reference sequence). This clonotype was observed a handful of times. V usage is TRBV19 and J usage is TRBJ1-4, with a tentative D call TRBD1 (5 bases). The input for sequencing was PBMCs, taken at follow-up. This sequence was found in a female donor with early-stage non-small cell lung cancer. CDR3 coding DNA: TGTGCCAGTAGTATAGCGGGGGCAACTAATGAAAAACTGTTTTTT. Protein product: CASSIAGATNEKLFF. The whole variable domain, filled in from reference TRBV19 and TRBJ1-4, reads DGGITQSPKYLFRKEGQNVTLSCEQNLNHDAMYWYRQDPGQGLRLIYYSQIVNDFQKGDIAEGYSVSREKKESFPLTVTSAQKNPTAFYLCASSIAGATNEKLFFGSGTQLSVL.